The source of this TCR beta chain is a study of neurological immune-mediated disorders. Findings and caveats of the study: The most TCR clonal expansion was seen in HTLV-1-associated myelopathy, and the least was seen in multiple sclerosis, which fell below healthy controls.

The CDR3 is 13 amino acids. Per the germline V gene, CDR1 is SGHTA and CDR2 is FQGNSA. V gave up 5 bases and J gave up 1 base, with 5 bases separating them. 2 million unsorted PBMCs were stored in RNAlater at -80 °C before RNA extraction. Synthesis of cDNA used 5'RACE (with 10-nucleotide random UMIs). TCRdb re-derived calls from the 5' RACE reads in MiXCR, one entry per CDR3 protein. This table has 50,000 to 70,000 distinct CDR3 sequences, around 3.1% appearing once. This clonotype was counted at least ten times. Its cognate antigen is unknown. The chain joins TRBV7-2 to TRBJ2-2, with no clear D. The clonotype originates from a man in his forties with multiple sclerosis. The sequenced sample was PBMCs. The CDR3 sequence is CASSPGNTGELFF. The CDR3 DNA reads TGTGCCAGCAGCCCTGGGAACACCGGGGAGCTGTTTTTT.